Listed here are 2 T cell receptor beta chains from one sample, sequenced in a study of patients and donors after allogeneic stem cell transplantation. TCRdb reanalysed the RT-PCR reads using MiXCR and keeps one entry per CDR3 protein. This table holds about a million distinct CDR3 sequences, about 20% found once. The sample was blood, either unsorted or a sorted T cell fraction (not recorded which). The source is a human donor who was either an allogeneic HSCT recipient or a stem cell or donor lymphocyte infusion donor (not recorded which). It is not recorded whose cells these are; they may come from a transplant donor.

The chain couples TRBV5-5 to TRBJ2-2; D uncertain. This CDR3 has 14 residues. Germline-derived CDR1 and CDR2 are SGHKS and YYEKEE (reference sequence). Deletions cut 1 base from V and 4 bases from J, with 8 bases between. The chain's CDR3 is CASSLPRSTGELFF. DNA of the CDR3: TGTGCCAGCAGCTTGCCCCGAAGCACCGGGGAGCTGTTTTTT. The variable domain in full, with the rest retrieved from reference TRBV5-5 and TRBJ2-2, is DAGVTQSPTHLIKTRGQQVTLRCSPISGHKSVSWYQQVLGQGPQFIFQYYEKEERGRGNFPDRFSARQFPNYSSELNVNALLLGDSALYLCASSLPRSTGELFFGEGSRLTVL.

The chain couples TRBV5-1 to TRBJ2-1, with D maybe TRBD2 (6 bases). Germline CDR1 is SGHRS and CDR2 is YFSETQ. There are 13 residues in the CDR3. V lost 4 bases, J lost 8 bases, and 13 bases lay in between. The CDR3: CASSAWTTHEQFF. Written as DNA, the CDR3 is TGCGCCAGCAGCGCATGGACTACACATGAGCAGTTCTTC.